This T cell receptor beta chain was captured in a study of siplizumab effects on memory and regulatory T cells. Study-level points and caveats: Many proliferating CD4+ or CD8+ clones remained unclassified. Roughly 80-97% of them could not be assigned either a naive or a memory phenotype.

Germline V gene lookup returns CDR1 SGDLS and CDR2 YYNGEE. V was shortened by 3 bases and J by 4 bases, with 15 bases between the two germline ends. The CDR3 runs 15 residues. This table comes from immunoSEQ multiplex PCR, and its TCRdb copy is limited to in-frame clones, with some not included. The data contain tens of thousands of clones, approximately 88% of them singletons. As regards this clone: The antigen is not known.

This receptor was taken from a human donor in good health. What was sequenced was Tregs sorted from blood. The gene calls are TRBV9 and TRBJ2-3; D perhaps matches TRBD2 (5 bases). The CDR3 DNA is TGTGCCAGCAGCGCAGCAGGCACCGGGGCAGATACGCAGTATTTT. Translation gives CASSAAGTGADTQYF.